This TCR beta chain was documented in a study of memory CD4+ T cells and cytomegalovirus serostatus. Study results and caveats: Repertoires predicted CMV serostatus with median bootstrapped AUC of about 0.96. Suggested: most of the CMV-linked TCR signature lies in CD4+ memory cells.

As originally analysed: Out-of-frame sequences were removed, leaving 2 million to 2.5 million distinct TCRbeta sequences. The protocol was immunoSEQ multiplex PCR, while the TCRdb copy is restricted to in-frame clones and leaves out a portion. D and trimming come from the DNA, and the V and J calls and clone size come from that table. The repertoire consists of roughly 28,000 clones, with around 80% occurring once and the leading ten covering 0.68%. Single viable CD3+CD4+CD8-CD45RO+ cells were sorted as the memory CD4+ T cells. Trimming pared 4 bases from V and 11 bases from J, leaving 3 bases between. The germline V gene has CDR1 SEHNR and CDR2 FQNEAQ (reference sequence). This CDR3 is 9 amino acids long. This clone was seen a handful of times. Its specificity is not known.

Sample: memory CD4+ T cells from blood. This clonotype was sampled from an adult in good health and CMV-seronegative. The genes are TRBV7-9 and TRBJ2-1, with D hard to call. CDR3 nucleotides: TGTGCCAGCAGCTCCCAGCAGTTCTTC. It is translated as CASSSQQFF.